This T cell receptor (beta chain) was identified during a study of T cell repertoires in cytomegalovirus infection. Notes on this clonotype: The antigen remains undetermined.

There are 17 residues in the CDR3. CDR1 and CDR2 (germline): MNHEY, SVGEGT. With 0 bases removed from V and 0 bases from J, the gap between germline ends came to 11 bases. Using its own MiXCR run on the reads, TCRdb lists one record per CDR3 protein. The sample consists of roughly 54,000 distinct CDR3 sequences, around 34% of them appearing once. The TCR was taken from a human donor in good health (CMV status not recorded). Some clones in this sample may be carry-over from other donors' samples. The V and J genes are TRBV6-2 or TRBV6-3 and TRBJ2-2; D gene ambiguous. Specimen: PBMCs, sequenced either directly or after in vitro stimulation (not recorded which). The CDR3 loop is CASSYSQSYANTGELFF. CDR3 DNA: TGTGCCAGCAGTTACTCGCAAAGTTACGCGAACACCGGGGAGCTGTTTTTT.